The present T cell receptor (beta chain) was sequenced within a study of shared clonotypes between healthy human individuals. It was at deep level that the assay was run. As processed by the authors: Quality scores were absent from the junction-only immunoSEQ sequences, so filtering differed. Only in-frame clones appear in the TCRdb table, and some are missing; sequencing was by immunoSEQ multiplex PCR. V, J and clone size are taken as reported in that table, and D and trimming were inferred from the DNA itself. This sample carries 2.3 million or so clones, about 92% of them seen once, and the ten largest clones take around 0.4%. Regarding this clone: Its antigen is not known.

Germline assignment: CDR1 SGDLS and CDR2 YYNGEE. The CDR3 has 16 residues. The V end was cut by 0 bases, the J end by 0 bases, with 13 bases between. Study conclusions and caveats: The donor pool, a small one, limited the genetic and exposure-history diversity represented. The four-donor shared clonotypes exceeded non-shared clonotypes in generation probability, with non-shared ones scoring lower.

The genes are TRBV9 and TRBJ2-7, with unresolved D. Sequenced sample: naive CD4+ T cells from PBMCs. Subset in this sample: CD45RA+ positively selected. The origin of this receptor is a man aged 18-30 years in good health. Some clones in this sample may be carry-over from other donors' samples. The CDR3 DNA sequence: TGTGCCAGCAGCGTAGATCCGGGCGTGAGCTCCTACGAGCAGTACTTC. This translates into CASSVDPGVSSYEQYF.